This T cell receptor (beta chain) is from a study of T-cell reconstitution after alpha-beta-depleted transplantation in children. Researchers prepared the TCRbeta library using unique molecular identifiers, the study reports. TCRdb reanalysed the PCR reads using MiXCR and keeps one entry per CDR3 protein. The sample holds fewer than 250,000 distinct CDR3 sequences, roughly 7.7% seen once. At least ten counts were recorded for this clonotype. The CDR3 is 16 amino acids. From germline, CDR1 is LGHDT and CDR2 YNNKEL (reference sequence). V lost 4 bases to trimming and J lost 4 bases; unmatched junction nucleotides: 11.

The source was PBMCs, mostly from graft donor cells, collected 180 days after TCRalphabeta/CD19-depleted stem cell transplant. The receptor comes from a male patient between 10 and 17 years old who had a stem cell transplant for acute lymphoblastic leukemia, so the T cells may come from the graft donor. This chain connects TRBV3-1 to TRBJ1-2; TRBD1 matches 8 bases. CDR3 loop: CASSRDRGLISYGYTF. CDR3 DNA: TGTGCCAGCAGCCGAGACAGGGGTTTAATCTCCTATGGCTACACCTTC.